These T cell receptor beta chains were read from a single sample in a study of blood T cell repertoires in COVID-19. Using immunoSEQ multiplex PCR, the repertoire was profiled, and TCRdb retains in-frame clones only, with some absent. The table lists tens of thousands of clones, 75% to 80% of them singletons. Sequencing was carried out using peripheral blood. Receptor source: a man between 65 and 80 years old with COVID-19, enrolled during active disease. The CDR3 runs from the conserved cysteine through the conserved F or W. Each record gives: J gene, clone size, D gene, CDR3 length, V gene, CDR3 DNA, CDR3 protein. D genes are given only for firm matches. Rows give clone size only sometimes, using once, few, many, or a class for an expanded clone.

TRBJ1-2 - TRBD1 14 TRBV6-1 TGTGCCAGCAGGGATGTAGGGACAGCCTATGGCTACACCTTC CASRDVGTAYGYTF
TRBJ1-1 - - 11 TRBV7-2 TGTGCCAGCAGAAAGGTCGAGGAGGCTTTCTTT CASRKVEEAFF
TRBJ1-6 - - 17 TRBV7-9 TGTGCCAGCAGCTTAGATGCAGGAAGGATCTATAATTCACCCCTCCACTTT CASSLDAGRIYNSPLHF
TRBJ1-1 few - 13 TRBV6-1 TGTGCCAGCAGTGAAGACAGGAACACTGAAGCTTTCTTT CASSEDRNTEAFF
TRBJ2-5 - - 12 TRBV2 TGTGCCAGCAGGGTGGGGGCCGAGACCCAGTACTTC CASRVGAETQYF
TRBJ2-5 - - 15 TRBV11-2 TGTGCCAGCAGCGAATTTCTAGCCGGTAAAGAGACCCAGTACTTC CASSEFLAGKETQYF
TRBJ1-2 - TRBD1 13 TRBV6-5 TGTGCCAGCAGCGTGACAGGGACATACGGCTACACCTTC CASSVTGTYGYTF
TRBJ2-7 - TRBD1 15 TRBV27 TGTGCCAGCACCTTAACCGGGACAGGGTCCTACGAGCAGTACTTC CASTLTGTGSYEQYF
TRBJ1-1 - - 13 TRBV25-1 TGTGCCAGCAGTGAATTAGGGGTTTCTGAAGCTTTCTTT CASSELGVSEAFF
TRBJ1-4 - - 15 TRBV5-1 TGCGCCAGCAGCTTGGGCGGGGGGAGAAATGAAAAACTGTTTTTT CASSLGGGRNEKLFF
TRBJ2-7 once - 16 TRBV14 TGTGCCAGCAGCCAAGATGGGCAGGGAAGGCTCTACGAGCAGTACTTC CASSQDGQGRLYEQYF
TRBJ1-2 many - 14 TRBV13 TGTGCCAGCAGCTTAGAGGGCAGGGCGAAGGGCTACACCTTC CASSLEGRAKGYTF
TRBJ2-1 few - 13 TRBV9 TGTGCCAGCAGCGTACAGGGCCTGGATGAGCAGTTCTTC CASSVQGLDEQFF
TRBJ1-1 - - 13 TRBV18 TGTGCCAGCGCCGAACACCCGAACACTGAAGCTTTCTTT CASAEHPNTEAFF
TRBJ1-1 - TRBD1 15 TRBV6-6 TGTGCCAGCAGTTACTCGAAAAGGGGGCTGGGTGAAGCTTTCTTT CASSYSKRGLGEAFF
TRBJ1-1 - - 14 TRBV15 TGTGCCACCGGGTGGAAGGGAGTTAACACTGAAGCTTTCTTT CATGWKGVNTEAFF
TRBJ2-3 few TRBD2 17 TRBV14 TGTGCCAGCAGCCAAGATTGGGCTAGCGGGTTCACAGATACGCAGTATTTT CASSQDWASGFTDTQYF
TRBJ1-1 - - 16 TRBV4-1 TGCGCCAGCAGCCTCAGAGGGTCAGGAACGAACACTGAAGCTTTCTTT CASSLRGSGTNTEAFF
TRBJ1-1 - - 14 TRBV6-5 TGTGCCAGCAGTCAACTAGGAGGAGGGACTGAAGCTTTCTTT CASSQLGGGTEAFF
TRBJ2-7 - TRBD2 15 TRBV6-5 TGTGCCAGCAGGAAAGGACTAGCGGACAACTACGAGCAGTACTTC CASRKGLADNYEQYF
TRBJ2-1 - TRBD2 16 TRBV7-6 TGTGCCAGCAGCTCACCCGGGACTAGCGGGAGCAATGAGCAGTTCTTC CASSSPGTSGSNEQFF
TRBJ2-3 - TRBD2 16 TRBV28 TGTGCCAGCAGTGCTCTCCTAGCGGGGGACACAGATACGCAGTATTTT CASSALLAGDTDTQYF
TRBJ1-1 - - 15 TRBV29-1 TGCAGCGTTGAATTAAGCGGGGGTCGGAACACTGAAGCTTTCTTT CSVELSGGRNTEAFF
TRBJ1-2 - - 17 TRBV15 TGTGCCACCAGCAGAGCGGGGTCAGGGAGGAAAGTGGAAGGCTACACCTTC CATSRAGSGRKVEGYTF
TRBJ2-4 - - 13 TRBV21-1 TGTGATCCGGGTTCGATAGCCAAAAACATTCAGTACTTC CDPGSIAKNIQYF
TRBJ2-3 - - 15 TRBV7-9 TGTGCCAGCAGCAATAGCGGAACTAGCACAGATACGCAGTATTTT CASSNSGTSTDTQYF
TRBJ2-3 few TRBD2 17 TRBV9 TGTGCCAGCAGCGTGGGTAGCGGGGCCTTTAGCACAGATACGCAGTATTTT CASSVGSGAFSTDTQYF
TRBJ2-3 - - 15 TRBV24-1 TGTGCCACCAGTGACGTGGGGGGAGCGGGAGATACGCAGTATTTT CATSDVGGAGDTQYF
TRBJ2-1 - - 15 TRBV27 TGTGCCAGCAGTTTAAGAGACGGAAGACTCAATGAGCAGTTCTTC CASSLRDGRLNEQFF
TRBJ2-7 - - 13 TRBV7-2 TGTGCCAGCAGCTTAGCGACTGGCTACGAGCAGTACTTC CASSLATGYEQYF
TRBJ2-7 - - 13 TRBV27 TGTGCCAGCAGTTTGTGGGGAGGTGACGAGCAGTACTTC CASSLWGGDEQYF
TRBJ1-6 - - 12 TRBV27 TGTGCCAGCAGAATTCTCGATTCACCCCTCCACTTT CASRILDSPLHF
TRBJ1-1 - TRBD1 14 TRBV2 TGTGCCAGCAGCATCGATACAGGGGCCACTGAAGCTTTCTTT CASSIDTGATEAFF
TRBJ1-2 - - 12 TRBV10-3 TGTGCCATCAGTGGCTCAGATTATGGCTACACCTTC CAISGSDYGYTF
TRBJ2-3 - TRBD2 17 TRBV3-1/TRBV3-2 TGTGCCAGCAGCCAAGGGGGGTTGGTAGCGGGGCAAGATACGCAGTATTTT CASSQGGLVAGQDTQYF
TRBJ1-2 - TRBD1 17 TRBV3-1/TRBV3-2 TGTGCCAGCAGCCAAGCGGACAGGGCGTTAACTAACTATGGCTACACCTTC CASSQADRALTNYGYTF